This T cell receptor (beta chain) comes out of a study of graft-versus-host responses after intestinal transplantation (dated by TCRdb to the early 2020s). In terms of the full investigation: Multivisceral, liver-intestinal, or isolated intestinal transplants were received by the recipients. Anti-thymocyte globulin induction was given to all recipients, followed by maintenance tacrolimus and steroids for approximately three years. Graft-versus-host and host-versus-graft alloreactive T cell clones were tracked in the graft, circulation and bone marrow after intestinal transplantation using bulk TCR-beta CDR3 sequencing. To identify alloreactive clones, pre-transplant mixed lymphocyte reaction products were sequenced and compared with unstimulated pre-transplant donor and recipient T cells. The cohort enrolled some 23 intestinal transplant recipients, one of whom was a retransplant, and a few patients without pretransplant specimens were excluded. Donor T cell macrochimerism was defined as a peak of at least 4% donor T cells among recipient peripheral blood mononuclear cells. Instead of going to the commercial service, samples from a few later patients were sequenced in-house on an Illumina MiSeq and processed with MiXCR.

Library preparation used the immunoSEQ multiplex PCR assay. For most patients, genomic DNA was isolated with the Qiagen DNeasy Blood and Tissue Kit and shipped frozen to Adaptive Biotechnologies for TCR sequencing. High-throughput TCR-beta CDR3 sequencing of genomic DNA from most patients was performed by Adaptive Biotechnologies. Regarding the original processing steps: TCR sequencing data for more than 15 patients were retrieved from Adaptive's ImmunoSEQ software; a few other patients were processed with MiXCR and VDJtools. To correct CD4 versus CD8 sorting errors, sequences present in both subsets at a frequency ratio below 5:1 were removed. CDR3 nucleotide sequences shared by donor and recipient were removed because the origin of these sequences could not be assigned. To be classed as alloreactive, a clone needed at least 2-fold expansion over unstimulated cells and a minimum CFSE-low frequency of 0.002% (template counts) or 0.001% (read counts). A clone was considered mappable if detected in the sequenced pre-transplant spleen, lymph node, or MLR CFSE-low populations of the donor or recipient. The cumulative frequency of alloreactive clones was calculated as a percentage of all sequences, weighted by copy number. TCRdb re-hosts the immuneACCESS table, in-frame sequences only. Its copies lack some clones; in the studies checked, an unresolved V gene accounts for under half of them, and the cause for the rest is not known. From that table come the V and J calls and clone size; the DNA was used to work out D and trimming. Present in this sample are nearly 95,000 clones, 90% to 95% of which were seen just once. The ten largest clones represent roughly 2% of the sample.

The study at large found these results: GvH clones were found in recipient bone marrow, and some of the GvH clones appeared earlier in ileal mucosa or blood, which is consistent with an intestinal mucosal origin. Early after transplant, declines in HvG clones were associated with peak levels of circulating GvH clones. High GvH to HvG T cell clonal ratios were observed in the allografts of patients with donor T cell macrochimerism. Conclusions were limited by the relatively low number and heterogeneity of intestinal transplant patients.

As to this clone: What this receptor recognizes is not known. Base qualities are not recorded, but no much larger clone differs from it by a single base.

Deletion took 0 bases off V and 2 bases off J, with a span of 14 bases between the germline ends. The cysteine opens and the phenylalanine closes a CDR3 of 16 amino acids. The DNA shown is the 48-base CDR3, in frame from base 1. Reading the germline V gene gives CDR1 LGHNA and CDR2 YSLEER. The intended sense of this specimen's time point label: cells obtained before transplantation from donor or recipient. CD3+CD4+ and CD3+CD8+ populations were FACS-sorted from unstimulated pre-transplant donor and recipient cells taken from spleen or lymph nodes. The clonotype originates from a human donor who received an intestinal transplant. The specimen comprised unstimulated CD8+ T cells sorted from spleen or lymph node cells, sampled before intestinal transplant. The sequence joins TRBV4-3 to TRBJ2-7; a weak D assignment points to TRBD2 (6 bases agree). The sequenced DNA: TGCGCCAGCAGCCAAGATCGGGGGTCACCCACCTACGAGCAGTACTTC. It encodes CASSQDRGSPTYEQYF.